This TCR beta chain stems from a study of T cell responses to AZD1222 COVID-19 vaccine. General study results and limits: Among those given AZD1222, only 5 to 7 were seropositive at baseline.

The repertoire was sequenced with immunoSEQ multiplex PCR; TCRdb's copy has only in-frame clones and lacks some. The table shows about 160,000 clones, with around nine tenths occurring only once. The CDR3 contains 14 residues. Trimming cost V 1 base and J 3 bases, with 10 bases left between them. The germline CDR1 and CDR2 sequences are LGHNA and YSLEER. With regard to this clone: Antigen: not known.

This receptor was obtained from an adult who received the AZD1222 COVID-19 vaccine. Sequences were derived from peripheral blood, sampled 28 days after the second AZD1222 dose. The gene calls are TRBV4-3 and TRBJ2-7; TRBD2 might be the D (5 bases). The CDR3 nucleotides read TGCGCCAGCAGCCAAGCGATGGAGGACTACGAGCAGTACTTC. Protein: CASSQAMEDYEQYF.